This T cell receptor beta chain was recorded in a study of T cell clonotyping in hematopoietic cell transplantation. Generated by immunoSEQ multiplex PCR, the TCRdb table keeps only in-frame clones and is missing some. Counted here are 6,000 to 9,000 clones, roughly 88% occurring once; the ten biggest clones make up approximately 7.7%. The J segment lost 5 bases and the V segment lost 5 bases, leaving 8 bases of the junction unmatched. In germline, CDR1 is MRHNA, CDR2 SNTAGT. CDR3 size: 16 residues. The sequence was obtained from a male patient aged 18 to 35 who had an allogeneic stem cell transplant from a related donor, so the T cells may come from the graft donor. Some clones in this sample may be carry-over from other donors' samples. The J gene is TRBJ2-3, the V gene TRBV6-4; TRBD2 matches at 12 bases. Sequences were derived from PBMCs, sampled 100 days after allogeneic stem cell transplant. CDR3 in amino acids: CASSPTSGSSGDTQYF. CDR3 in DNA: TGTGCCAGCAGTCCGACTAGCGGGAGCTCGGGAGATACGCAGTATTTT.